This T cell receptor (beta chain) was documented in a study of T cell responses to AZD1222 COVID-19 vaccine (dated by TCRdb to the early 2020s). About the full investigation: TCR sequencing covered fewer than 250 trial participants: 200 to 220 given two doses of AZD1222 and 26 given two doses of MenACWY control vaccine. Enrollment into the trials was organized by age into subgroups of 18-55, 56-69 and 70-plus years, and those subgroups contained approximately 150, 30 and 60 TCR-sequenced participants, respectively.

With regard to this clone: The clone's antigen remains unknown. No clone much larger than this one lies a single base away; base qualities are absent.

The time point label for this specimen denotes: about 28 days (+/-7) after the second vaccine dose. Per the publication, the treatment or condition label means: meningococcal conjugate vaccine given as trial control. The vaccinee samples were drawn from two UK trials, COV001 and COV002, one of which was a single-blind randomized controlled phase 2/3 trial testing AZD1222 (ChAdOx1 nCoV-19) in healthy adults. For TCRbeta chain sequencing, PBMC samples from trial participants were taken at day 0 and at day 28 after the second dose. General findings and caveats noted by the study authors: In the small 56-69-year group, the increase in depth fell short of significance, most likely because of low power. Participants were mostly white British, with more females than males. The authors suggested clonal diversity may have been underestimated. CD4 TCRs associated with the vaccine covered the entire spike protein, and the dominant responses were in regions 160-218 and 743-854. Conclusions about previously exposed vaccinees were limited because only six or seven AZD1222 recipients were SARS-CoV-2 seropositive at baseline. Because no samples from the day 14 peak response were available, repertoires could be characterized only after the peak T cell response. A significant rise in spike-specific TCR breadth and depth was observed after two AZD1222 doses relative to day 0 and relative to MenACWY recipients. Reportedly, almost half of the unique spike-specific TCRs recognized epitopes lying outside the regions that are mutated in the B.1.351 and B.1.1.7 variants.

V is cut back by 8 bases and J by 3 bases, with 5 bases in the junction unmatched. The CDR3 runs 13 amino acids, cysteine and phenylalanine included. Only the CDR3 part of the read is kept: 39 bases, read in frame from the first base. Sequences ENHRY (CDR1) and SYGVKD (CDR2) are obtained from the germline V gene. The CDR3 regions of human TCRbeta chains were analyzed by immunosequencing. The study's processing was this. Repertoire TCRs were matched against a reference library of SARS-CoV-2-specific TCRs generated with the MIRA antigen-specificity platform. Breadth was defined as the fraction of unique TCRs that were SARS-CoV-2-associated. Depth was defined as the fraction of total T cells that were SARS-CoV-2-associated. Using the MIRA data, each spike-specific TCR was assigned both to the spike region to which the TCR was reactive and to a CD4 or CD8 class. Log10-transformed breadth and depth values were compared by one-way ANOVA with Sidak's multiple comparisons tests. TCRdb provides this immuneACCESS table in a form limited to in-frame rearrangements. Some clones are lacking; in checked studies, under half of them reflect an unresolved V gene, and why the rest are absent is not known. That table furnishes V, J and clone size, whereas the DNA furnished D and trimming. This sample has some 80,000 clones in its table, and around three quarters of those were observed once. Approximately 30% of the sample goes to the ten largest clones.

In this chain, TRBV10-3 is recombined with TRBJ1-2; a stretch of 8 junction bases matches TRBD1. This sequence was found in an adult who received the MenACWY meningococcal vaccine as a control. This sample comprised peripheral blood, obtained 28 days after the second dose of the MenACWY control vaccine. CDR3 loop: CAIATTGDYGYTF. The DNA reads TGTGCCATCGCGACGACAGGGGACTATGGCTACACCTTC.